These T cell receptor beta chains were read from a single sample in a study of blood T cells in healthy people across ages. One entry per CDR3 protein, called by TCRdb with MiXCR from the 5' RACE reads. The profile shows approximately 1,700,000 distinct CDR3 sequences, roughly 43% of them singletons. The sequencing input was blood. These receptors were obtained from a human donor in good health. CDR3s include the opening cysteine and the closing phenylalanine or tryptophan. The D gene is left open where the match is weak. Size tells how often a clone was seen (once, few, many) or the class of an expanded clone, and some rows leave it out.

j_gene: TRBJ2-3; v_gene: TRBV4-2; abundance: NA; d_gene: TRBD2; CDR3aa: CASSQDPLAGADTQYF; CDR3nt: TGTGCCAGCAGCCAAGACCCATTAGCGGGGGCAGATACGCAGTATTTT
j_gene: TRBJ2-1; v_gene: TRBV7-3; abundance: NA; d_gene: NA; CDR3aa: CASSSLVGGHGEQFF; CDR3nt: TGTGCCAGCAGCTCATTGGTGGGGGGGCACGGTGAGCAGTTCTTC
j_gene: TRBJ1-1; v_gene: TRBV16; abundance: NA; d_gene: NA; CDR3aa: CASSQYSGVYTEAFF; CDR3nt: TGTGCCAGCAGCCAATATTCAGGGGTCTACACTGAAGCTTTCTTT
j_gene: TRBJ2-6; v_gene: TRBV4-2; abundance: NA; d_gene: NA; CDR3aa: CASSQAPTHSGANVLTF; CDR3nt: TGTGCCAGCAGCCAAGCCCCGACCCACTCTGGGGCCAACGTCCTGACTTTC
j_gene: TRBJ1-5; v_gene: TRBV28; abundance: NA; d_gene: NA; CDR3aa: CASGTGFGQPQHF; CDR3nt: TGTGCCAGCGGAACAGGATTCGGACAGCCCCAGCATTTT
j_gene: TRBJ2-3; v_gene: TRBV9; abundance: few; d_gene: TRBD1; CDR3aa: CASSVGQGIPDTQYF; CDR3nt: TGTGCCAGCAGCGTAGGACAGGGTATCCCAGATACGCAGTATTTT
j_gene: TRBJ2-7; v_gene: TRBV6-5; abundance: NA; d_gene: NA; CDR3aa: CASSYGTPSSYEQYF; CDR3nt: TGTGCCAGCAGTTACGGGACACCCAGCTCCTACGAGCAGTACTTC
j_gene: TRBJ1-5; v_gene: TRBV4-3; abundance: NA; d_gene: NA; CDR3aa: CASSQDWGSNQPQHF; CDR3nt: TGTGCCAGCAGCCAAGATTGGGGCAGCAATCAGCCCCAGCATTTT
j_gene: TRBJ2-3; v_gene: TRBV2; abundance: NA; d_gene: NA; CDR3aa: CASSEGKTLTDTQYF; CDR3nt: TGTGCCAGCAGTGAAGGAAAAACACTCACAGATACGCAGTATTTT
j_gene: TRBJ2-7; v_gene: TRBV7-2; abundance: NA; d_gene: NA; CDR3aa: CASSKFHEQYF; CDR3nt: TGTGCCAGCAGCAAGTTCCACGAGCAGTACTTC
j_gene: TRBJ2-3; v_gene: TRBV15; abundance: many; d_gene: NA; CDR3aa: CATSRDIIVTTDTQYF; CDR3nt: TGTGCCACCAGCAGAGATATTATCGTCACCACAGATACGCAGTATTTT
j_gene: TRBJ1-3; v_gene: TRBV18; abundance: NA; d_gene: NA; CDR3aa: CASSPPGRGNTIYF; CDR3nt: TGTGCCAGCTCACCACCGGGAAGGGGAAACACCATATATTTT
j_gene: TRBJ2-1; v_gene: TRBV7-8; abundance: NA; d_gene: TRBD2; CDR3aa: CASSLAQRGISYNEQFF; CDR3nt: TGTGCCAGCAGCTTAGCCCAGCGGGGTATTTCCTACAATGAGCAGTTCTTC
j_gene: TRBJ2-7; v_gene: TRBV4-1; abundance: NA; d_gene: NA; CDR3aa: CASSQGTGYGDEQYF; CDR3nt: TGCGCCAGCAGCCAGGGAACGGGGTATGGGGACGAGCAGTACTTC
j_gene: TRBJ1-2; v_gene: TRBV12-3/TRBV12-4; abundance: NA; d_gene: NA; CDR3aa: CASSLQRVVGYTF; CDR3nt: TGTGCCAGCAGTTTGCAAAGGGTGGTTGGCTACACCTTC
j_gene: TRBJ2-7; v_gene: TRBV5-6; abundance: NA; d_gene: NA; CDR3aa: CASNYRDIPYEQYF; CDR3nt: TGTGCCAGCAACTACCGGGACATCCCATACGAGCAGTACTTC
j_gene: TRBJ2-7; v_gene: TRBV20-1; abundance: NA; d_gene: NA; CDR3aa: CSARDVRVYEQYF; CDR3nt: TGCAGTGCTAGAGACGTCAGGGTTTACGAGCAGTACTTC
j_gene: TRBJ2-3; v_gene: TRBV10-2; abundance: once; d_gene: TRBD2; CDR3aa: CASSELTGGTDTQYF; CDR3nt: TGCGCCAGCAGTGAATTGACGGGGGGGACAGATACGCAGTATTTT
j_gene: TRBJ2-6; v_gene: TRBV9; abundance: NA; d_gene: NA; CDR3aa: CASSWGVTGANVLTF; CDR3nt: TGTGCCAGCAGCTGGGGGGTAACTGGGGCCAACGTCCTGACTTTC
j_gene: TRBJ2-1; v_gene: TRBV6-6; abundance: NA; d_gene: TRBD1; CDR3aa: CASRNAGTGIYEQFF; CDR3nt: TGTGCCAGCAGAAATGCCGGGACAGGTATCTATGAGCAGTTCTTC
j_gene: TRBJ2-7; v_gene: TRBV7-9; abundance: NA; d_gene: NA; CDR3aa: CASSTFAGFNEQYF; CDR3nt: TGTGCCAGCAGCACCTTTGCAGGGTTCAACGAGCAGTACTTC
j_gene: TRBJ2-7; v_gene: TRBV29-1; abundance: NA; d_gene: NA; CDR3aa: CSVYIRDSYEQYF; CDR3nt: TGCAGCGTTTACATCCGGGACTCCTACGAGCAGTACTTC
j_gene: TRBJ2-4; v_gene: TRBV10-2; abundance: NA; d_gene: TRBD1; CDR3aa: CASSYRGIGAKNIQYF; CDR3nt: TGCGCCAGCAGTTACAGGGGGATTGGGGCCAAAAACATTCAGTACTTC
j_gene: TRBJ2-1; v_gene: TRBV24-1; abundance: NA; d_gene: NA; CDR3aa: CATSDPSRGTTYNEQFF; CDR3nt: TGTGCCACCAGTGACCCCTCCAGGGGAACAACCTACAATGAGCAGTTCTTC
j_gene: TRBJ2-7; v_gene: TRBV2; abundance: NA; d_gene: TRBD2; CDR3aa: CASGRAGFDEQYF; CDR3nt: TGTGCCAGCGGGAGGGCAGGGTTCGACGAGCAGTACTTC
j_gene: TRBJ2-3; v_gene: TRBV29-1; abundance: NA; d_gene: NA; CDR3aa: CSVVGASTDTQYF; CDR3nt: TGCAGCGTTGTTGGGGCTAGCACAGATACGCAGTATTTT
j_gene: TRBJ1-2; v_gene: TRBV10-3; abundance: once; d_gene: TRBD1; CDR3aa: CAISETTPGQGGGYTF; CDR3nt: TGTGCCATCAGTGAGACCACGCCGGGACAGGGGGGAGGCTACACCTTC
j_gene: TRBJ2-7; v_gene: TRBV4-1; abundance: NA; d_gene: TRBD2; CDR3aa: CASSQDQAGTYKQYF; CDR3nt: TGCGCCAGCAGCCAAGATCAAGCGGGAACATACAAGCAGTACTTC
j_gene: TRBJ2-1; v_gene: TRBV20-1; abundance: NA; d_gene: NA; CDR3aa: CSAELDNEQFF; CDR3nt: TGCAGTGCTGAACTAGACAATGAGCAGTTCTTC
j_gene: TRBJ1-5; v_gene: TRBV11-1; abundance: NA; d_gene: NA; CDR3aa: CASSLSGFEPQHF; CDR3nt: TGTGCCAGCAGCTTAAGCGGATTCGAGCCCCAGCATTTT
j_gene: TRBJ2-7; v_gene: TRBV29-1; abundance: many; d_gene: NA; CDR3aa: CSVVGRNSYEQYF; CDR3nt: TGCAGCGTTGTCGGACGAAACTCCTACGAGCAGTACTTC
j_gene: TRBJ2-5; v_gene: TRBV24-1; abundance: NA; d_gene: NA; CDR3aa: CATSDVRDMSETQYF; CDR3nt: TGTGCCACCAGTGATGTCAGGGATATGTCGGAGACCCAGTACTTC
j_gene: TRBJ2-4; v_gene: TRBV5-5; abundance: NA; d_gene: TRBD1; CDR3aa: CASSLIGGPTGGRNIQYF; CDR3nt: TGTGCCAGCAGCTTGATAGGGGGACCGACAGGGGGTAGAAACATTCAGTACTTC
j_gene: TRBJ1-2; v_gene: TRBV20-1; abundance: NA; d_gene: NA; CDR3aa: CSARDLGLGYGYTF; CDR3nt: TGCAGTGCTAGAGATCTTGGGTTGGGGTATGGCTACACCTTC
j_gene: TRBJ1-2; v_gene: TRBV9; abundance: NA; d_gene: NA; CDR3aa: CARRQGRGGYTF; CDR3nt: TGTGCCAGGAGGCAGGGGCGAGGAGGCTACACCTTC
j_gene: TRBJ1-5; v_gene: TRBV6-2/TRBV6-3; abundance: few; d_gene: NA; CDR3aa: CASSKYPQPQHF; CDR3nt: TGTGCCAGCAGTAAATATCCTCAGCCCCAGCATTTT
j_gene: TRBJ2-3; v_gene: TRBV10-3; abundance: few; d_gene: NA; CDR3aa: CAISEEGSIDTQYF; CDR3nt: TGTGCCATCAGTGAAGAGGGGTCGATAGATACGCAGTATTTT
j_gene: TRBJ2-1; v_gene: TRBV20-1; abundance: NA; d_gene: NA; CDR3aa: CSARGNKSSYNEQFF; CDR3nt: TGCAGTGCTAGAGGAAACAAGAGCTCCTACAATGAGCAGTTCTTC
j_gene: TRBJ1-4; v_gene: TRBV6-5; abundance: many; d_gene: TRBD1; CDR3aa: CASSRGQGAWDEKLFF; CDR3nt: TGTGCCAGCAGCCGGGGACAGGGGGCTTGGGATGAAAAACTGTTTTTT
j_gene: TRBJ1-2; v_gene: TRBV7-2; abundance: many; d_gene: NA; CDR3aa: CASSLVRGGYTF; CDR3nt: TGTGCCAGCAGCTTAGTGAGGGGAGGCTACACCTTC
j_gene: TRBJ2-1; v_gene: TRBV7-9; abundance: NA; d_gene: NA; CDR3aa: CASSPGTLTNEQFF; CDR3nt: TGTGCCAGCAGCCCAGGGACCCTTACCAATGAGCAGTTCTTC
j_gene: TRBJ2-1; v_gene: TRBV12-3/TRBV12-4; abundance: once; d_gene: NA; CDR3aa: CASSLILGTNEQFF; CDR3nt: TGTGCCAGCAGTTTAATTCTAGGGACGAATGAGCAGTTCTTC
j_gene: TRBJ1-6; v_gene: TRBV9; abundance: few; d_gene: NA; CDR3aa: CASSVDDRGANSPLHF; CDR3nt: TGTGCCAGCAGCGTAGACGATCGAGGGGCAAATTCACCCCTCCACTTT
j_gene: TRBJ2-2; v_gene: TRBV27; abundance: NA; d_gene: NA; CDR3aa: CASSFGQITGELFF; CDR3nt: TGTGCCAGCAGTTTTGGACAAATCACCGGGGAGCTGTTTTTT
j_gene: TRBJ2-3; v_gene: TRBV28; abundance: few; d_gene: NA; CDR3aa: CASSSIGQRTSTDTQYF; CDR3nt: TGTGCCAGCAGTTCTATAGGTCAGCGGACTAGCACAGATACGCAGTATTTT
j_gene: TRBJ1-5; v_gene: TRBV6-2/TRBV6-3; abundance: NA; d_gene: NA; CDR3aa: CASHGRFQPQHF; CDR3nt: TGTGCCAGTCATGGGCGATTTCAGCCCCAGCATTTT
j_gene: TRBJ1-2; v_gene: TRBV20-1; abundance: NA; d_gene: NA; CDR3aa: CSARDPAGRYGYTF; CDR3nt: TGCAGTGCTAGAGATCCCGCGGGAAGATATGGCTACACCTTC
j_gene: TRBJ1-1; v_gene: TRBV20-1; abundance: many; d_gene: NA; CDR3aa: CSASLAVGGTEAFF; CDR3nt: TGCAGTGCTAGTTTGGCAGTCGGGGGGACTGAAGCTTTCTTT
j_gene: TRBJ2-3; v_gene: TRBV28; abundance: NA; d_gene: TRBD1; CDR3aa: CASSQHRGLGTDTQYF; CDR3nt: TGTGCCAGCAGTCAGCACAGGGGGCTCGGCACAGATACGCAGTATTTT
j_gene: TRBJ1-6; v_gene: TRBV12-3/TRBV12-4; abundance: few; d_gene: NA; CDR3aa: CASASEGNSPLHF; CDR3nt: TGTGCCAGCGCATCTGAGGGGAATTCACCCCTCCACTTT
j_gene: TRBJ2-5; v_gene: TRBV7-2; abundance: NA; d_gene: TRBD1; CDR3aa: CASSFKFGDSEYF; CDR3nt: TGTGCCAGCAGCTTCAAATTTGGGGACAGTGAGTACTTC
j_gene: TRBJ2-1; v_gene: TRBV7-2; abundance: once; d_gene: TRBD2; CDR3aa: CASSLLAAGGHNEQFF; CDR3nt: TGTGCCAGCAGCTTATTAGCGGCGGGGGGCCATAATGAGCAGTTCTTC
j_gene: TRBJ2-3; v_gene: TRBV7-7; abundance: NA; d_gene: NA; CDR3aa: CASSLGCCTDTQYF; CDR3nt: TGTGCTAGCAGCTTAGGGTGTTGCACAGATACGCAGTATTTT
j_gene: TRBJ2-1; v_gene: TRBV7-2; abundance: NA; d_gene: TRBD2; CDR3aa: CASRPGTSANEQFF; CDR3nt: TGTGCCAGCAGACCCGGGACTAGCGCCAATGAGCAGTTCTTC
j_gene: TRBJ2-5; v_gene: TRBV27; abundance: NA; d_gene: TRBD2; CDR3aa: CASSRALAGGPETQYF; CDR3nt: TGTGCCAGCAGTAGAGCACTAGCGGGGGGGCCCGAGACCCAGTACTTC
j_gene: TRBJ1-1; v_gene: TRBV5-1; abundance: NA; d_gene: TRBD1; CDR3aa: CASSKEGQGLEAFF; CDR3nt: TGCGCCAGCAGCAAAGAAGGACAGGGCCTGGAAGCTTTCTTT
j_gene: TRBJ2-5; v_gene: TRBV7-6; abundance: many; d_gene: NA; CDR3aa: CASSRRGVRETQYF; CDR3nt: TGTGCCAGCAGCCGCAGGGGAGTACGAGAGACCCAGTACTTC
j_gene: TRBJ2-5; v_gene: TRBV5-1; abundance: few; d_gene: NA; CDR3aa: CASTLGRVEETQYF; CDR3nt: TGCGCCAGCACCTTGGGTCGGGTCGAGGAGACCCAGTACTTC
j_gene: TRBJ2-7; v_gene: TRBV7-6; abundance: NA; d_gene: NA; CDR3aa: CASSLQVGNEQYF; CDR3nt: TGTGCCAGCAGCTTGCAGGTTGGCAACGAGCAGTACTTC
j_gene: TRBJ2-5; v_gene: TRBV7-3; abundance: NA; d_gene: NA; CDR3aa: CASSSREPGIARGLDQETQYF; CDR3nt: TGTGCCAGCAGCTCACGCGAACCCGGAATAGCGCGGGGACTCGACCAAGAGACCCAGTACTTC